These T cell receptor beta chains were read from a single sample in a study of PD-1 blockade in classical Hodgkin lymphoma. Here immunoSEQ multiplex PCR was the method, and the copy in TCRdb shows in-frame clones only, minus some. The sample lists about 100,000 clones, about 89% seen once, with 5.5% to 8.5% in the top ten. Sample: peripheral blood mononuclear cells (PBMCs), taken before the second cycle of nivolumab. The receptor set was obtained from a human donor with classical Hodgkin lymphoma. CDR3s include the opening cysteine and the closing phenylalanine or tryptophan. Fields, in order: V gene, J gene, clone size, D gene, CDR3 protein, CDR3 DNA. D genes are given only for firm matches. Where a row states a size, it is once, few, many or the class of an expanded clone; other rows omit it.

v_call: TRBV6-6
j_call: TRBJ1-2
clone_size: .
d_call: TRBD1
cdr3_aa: CASSYSGGADGYTF
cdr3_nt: TGTGCCAGCAGTTATTCAGGGGGCGCGGATGGCTACACCTTC

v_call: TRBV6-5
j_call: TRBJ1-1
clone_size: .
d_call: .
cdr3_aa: CASSRGPNTEAFF
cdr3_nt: TGTGCCAGCAGTCGCGGGCCAAACACTGAAGCTTTCTTT

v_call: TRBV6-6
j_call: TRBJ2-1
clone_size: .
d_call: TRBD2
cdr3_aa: CASSYSWLAENNEQFF
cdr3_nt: TGTGCCAGCAGTTACTCGTGGCTAGCGGAAAACAATGAGCAGTTCTTC

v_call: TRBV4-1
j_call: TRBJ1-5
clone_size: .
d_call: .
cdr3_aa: CASSQEGDRWSNQPQHF
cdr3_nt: TGCGCCAGCAGCCAAGAGGGGGACCGTTGGAGCAATCAGCCCCAGCATTTT

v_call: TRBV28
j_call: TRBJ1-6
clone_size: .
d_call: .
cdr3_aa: CASGTQSSYNSPLHF
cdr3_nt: TGTGCCAGCGGGACACAGAGCTCCTATAATTCACCCCTCCACTTT

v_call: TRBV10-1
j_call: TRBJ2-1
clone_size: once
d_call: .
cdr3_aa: CASSESVIGGRYNEQFF
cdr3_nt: TGCGCCAGCAGTGAGTCGGTTATCGGGGGAAGGTACAATGAGCAGTTCTTC

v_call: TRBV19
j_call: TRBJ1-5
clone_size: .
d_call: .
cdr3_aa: CASSIVGSNQPQHF
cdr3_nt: TGTGCCAGTAGTATAGTGGGGTCCAATCAGCCCCAGCATTTT

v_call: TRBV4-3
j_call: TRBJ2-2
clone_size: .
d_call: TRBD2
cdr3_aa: CASSRQGPSGGVNTGELFF
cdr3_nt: TGCGCCAGCAGCCGACAAGGCCCTAGCGGGGGAGTGAACACCGGGGAGCTGTTTTTT

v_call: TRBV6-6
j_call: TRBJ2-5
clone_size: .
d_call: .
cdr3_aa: CASSYSIGLETQYF
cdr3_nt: TGTGCCAGCAGTTACTCGATCGGGTTAGAGACCCAGTACTTC

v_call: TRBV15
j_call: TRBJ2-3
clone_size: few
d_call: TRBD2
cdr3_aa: CATSRDSGGADTQYF
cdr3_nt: TGTGCCACCAGCAGAGATAGCGGGGGGGCAGATACGCAGTATTTT

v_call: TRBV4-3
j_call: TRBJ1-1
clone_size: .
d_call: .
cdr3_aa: CASSQGTGGNTEAFF
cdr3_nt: TGCGCCAGCAGCCAGGGTACAGGAGGGAACACTGAAGCTTTCTTT

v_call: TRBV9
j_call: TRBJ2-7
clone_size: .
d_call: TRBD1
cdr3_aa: CASSPWDSSEYEQYF
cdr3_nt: TGTGCCAGCAGCCCTTGGGACAGTAGCGAATACGAGCAGTACTTC

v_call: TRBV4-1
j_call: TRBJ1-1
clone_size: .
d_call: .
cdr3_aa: CASSRDGNTEAFF
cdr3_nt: TGCGCCAGCAGCCGTGACGGGAACACTGAAGCTTTCTTT

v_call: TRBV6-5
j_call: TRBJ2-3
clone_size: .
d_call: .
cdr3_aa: CASSYSWGAGDTQYF
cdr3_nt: TGTGCCAGCAGTTACTCTTGGGGGGCCGGGGATACGCAGTATTTT

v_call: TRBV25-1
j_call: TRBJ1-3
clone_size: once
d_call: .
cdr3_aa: CATHSRSGNTIYF
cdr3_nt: TGTGCCACCCACAGCCGCTCTGGAAACACCATATATTTT

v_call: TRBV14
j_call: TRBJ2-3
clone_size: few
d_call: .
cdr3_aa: CASSLRPLFGQYF
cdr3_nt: TGTGCCAGCAGCCTCAGACCCCTTTTCGGGCAGTATTTT

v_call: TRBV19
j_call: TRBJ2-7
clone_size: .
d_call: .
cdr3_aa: CATRENYEQYF
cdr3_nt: TGTGCAACGAGAGAGAACTACGAGCAGTACTTC

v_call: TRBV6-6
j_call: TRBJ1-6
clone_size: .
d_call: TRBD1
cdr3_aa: CASSQGPISPLHF
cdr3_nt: TGTGCCAGTTCACAGGGGCCCATCTCACCCCTCCACTTT

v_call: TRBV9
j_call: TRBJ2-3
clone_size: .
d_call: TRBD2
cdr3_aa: CASSAAAGWGTDTQYF
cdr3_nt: TGTGCCAGCAGCGCGGCAGCGGGGTGGGGCACAGATACGCAGTATTTT

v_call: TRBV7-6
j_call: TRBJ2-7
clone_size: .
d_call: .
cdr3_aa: CASSQTRVTYEQYF
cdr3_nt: TGTGCCAGCAGCCAAACCAGGGTAACATACGAGCAGTACTTC